One and the same sample provided the 18 T cell receptor beta chains below, sequenced in a study of T-cell reconstitution after alpha-beta-depleted transplantation in children. Unique molecular identifiers featured in how the TCRbeta library was prepared. Using its own MiXCR run on the PCR reads, TCRdb lists one record per CDR3 protein. The sample lists some 550,000 distinct CDR3 sequences, under 30% occurring once. The sequences come from PBMCs, mostly from graft donor cells, collected 360 days after TCRalphabeta/CD19-depleted stem cell transplant. The receptors come from a boy in the first two years of life who had a stem cell transplant for acute myeloid leukemia, so the T cells may come from the graft donor.

This clonotype has just one count. V and J are TRBV29-1 and TRBJ1-1; no reliable D call. V was cut by 8 bases and J by 6 bases, with 19 bases left in between. The CDR3 totals 13 residues. In germline, CDR1 is SQVTM, CDR2 ANQGSEA. DNA for the CDR3: TGCAGCTCTAGCAGAGGTCCGCCCGCTGAAGCTTTCTTT. It encodes CSSSRGPPAEAFF.

This clonotype was found a few times. The rearrangement joins TRBV5-1 to TRBJ2-6; TRBD2 might be the D (5 bases). V dropped 1 base and J dropped 3 bases, with 8 bases sitting between them. CDR3 size: 15 residues. Germline loops: CDR1 SGHRS, CDR2 YFSETQ. CDR3 sequence: CASSLSGSGANVLTF. CDR3 nucleotide sequence: TGCGCCAGCAGCTTGTCGGGGAGTGGGGCCAACGTCCTGACTTTC. The complete variable domain, with remaining parts taken from reference TRBV5-1 and TRBJ2-6, reads KAGVTQTPRYLIKTRGQQVTLSCSPISGHRSVSWYQQTPGQGLQFLFEYFSETQRNKGNFPGRFSGRQFSNSRSEMNVSTLELGDSALYLCASSLSGSGANVLTFGAGSRLTVL.

Comment on this clonotype: The junction differs from germline at one of its ends, possibly a read error. The gene calls are TRBV27 and TRBJ1-2; 8 nucleotides match TRBD1. This CDR3 region has 16 residues. Germline V CDR1 and CDR2: MNHEY, SMNVEV (reference sequence). The CDR3 reads CASSLTGGHLNYGYAF. In DNA, the CDR3 is TGTGCCAGCAGTTTAACAGGGGGTCACCTTAACTATGGCTACGCCTTC.

The CDR3 is CASSRLITSGGRSANTGELFF. CDR3 sequence (DNA): TGCGCCAGCAGCCGACTTATCACTAGCGGGGGGCGTTCCGCGAACACCGGGGAGCTGTTTTTT. The chain is built from TRBV4-1 and TRBJ2-2; 12 bases are a match to TRBD2. The CDR3 runs to 21 residues. CDR1 MGHRA and CDR2 YSYEKL come from the germline V gene. Trimming at V came to 4 bases and at J to 0 bases, leaving 15 bases not matched to a gene.

The chain is built from TRBV5-1 and TRBJ2-5; no reliable D call. The V end lost 0 bases, the J end lost 0 bases, and 9 bases lay between the germline ends. Germline assignment: CDR1 SGHRS and CDR2 YFSETQ. CDR3 length: 15 amino acids. CDR3 amino acids: CASSLEGGHQETQYF. As DNA, the CDR3 is TGCGCCAGCAGCTTGGAGGGCGGACACCAAGAGACCCAGTACTTC.

In this sample, this clonotype turned up a few times. This chain joins TRBV29-1 and TRBJ2-3; D call uncertain. The CDR3 contains 15 residues. Trimming removed 3 bases at V and 0 bases at J, with 13 bases between. The germline CDR1 and CDR2 sequences are SQVTM and ANQGSEA. Written as DNA, the CDR3 is TGCAGCGTTGAGGGCAGCCCTAAAAGCACAGATACGCAGTATTTT. Translation: CSVEGSPKSTDTQYF.

The chain combines TRBV12-3 or TRBV12-4 with TRBJ1-3; no firm D call. The CDR3 extends over 16 amino acids. Trimming cost V 1 base and J 4 bases, with 14 bases left between them. Here the CDR3 DNA reads TGTGCCAGCAGTTTAGAGATTGGCAGGATCGGAAACACCATATATTTT. It translates to CASSLEIGRIGNTIYF.

This clonotype was picked up many times. CDR3 coding DNA: TGTGCCAGCAGTTGGGACAGCCACTCTTTAGAAGCTTTCTTT. It is translated as CASSWDSHSLEAFF. The chain employs TRBV12-3 or TRBV12-4 and TRBJ1-1; 7 positions match TRBD1. V trimming: 4 bases; J trimming: 8 bases; junction bases outside the gene matches: 10. The CDR3 extends over 14 amino acids.

Ten or more counts support this clonotype. The V gene is TRBV27, the J gene TRBJ2-3; 7 bases match TRBD1. V shed 5 bases and J 2 bases; nucleotides not matched to a gene: 13. The CDR3 runs to 17 residues. Germline V gene sequence: CDR1 MNHEY, CDR2 SMNVEV (reference sequence). As DNA, the CDR3 is TGTGCCAGCAGTCCCGGCCCGGGACAGCCAAACACAGATACGCAGTATTTT. Translating it yields CASSPGPGQPNTDTQYF.

This clonotype showed up just a few times. J is TRBJ2-5 and V is TRBV6-5; D is possibly TRBD1 (5 bases). CDR3 length: 13 residues. Germline CDR1 and CDR2: MNHEY and SVGAGI. Trimming removed 2 bases at V and 7 bases at J, with 11 bases between. Written as DNA, the CDR3 is TGTGCCAGCAGTTACGGCAGGGAAGGGACCCAGTACTTC. Its protein is CASSYGREGTQYF.

The chain employs TRBV5-1 and TRBJ2-3, with 8 bases identical to TRBD1. There are 16 residues in the CDR3. CDR1 is SGHRS and CDR2 is YFSETQ in the germline V gene. J lost 0 bases, V lost 2 bases, and 5 bases had no gene match. The CDR3 here is CASSLTGGGSTDTQYF. CDR3 nucleotides: TGCGCCAGCAGCTTAACAGGGGGAGGAAGCACAGATACGCAGTATTTT.

This sequence joins TRBV30 and TRBJ2-2, with 7 nucleotides matching TRBD1. Germline values: CDR1 GTSNPN, CDR2 SVGIG (reference sequence). J gave up 2 bases and V 5 bases, and 8 bases lay outside the gene matches. The CDR3 consists of 15 residues. Here the CDR3 DNA reads TGTGCCTGGGACCCAGGGGACAGAAACACCGGGGAGCTGTTTTTT. Its translation is CAWDPGDRNTGELFF. The whole variable domain, remainder taken from reference TRBV30 and TRBJ2-2, is SQTIHQWPATLVQPVGSPLSLECTVEGTSNPNLYWYRQAAGRGLQLLFYSVGIGQISSEVPQNLSASRPQDRQFILSSKKLLLSDSGFYLCAWDPGDRNTGELFFGEGSRLTVL.

V usage is TRBV20-1 and J usage is TRBJ2-5; TRBD2 might be the D (5 bases). CDR1 is DFQATT, CDR2 SNEGSKA, per germline (reference sequence). The CDR3 covers 16 residues. With 0 bases removed from V and 0 bases from J, the gap between germline ends came to 14 bases. This chain's CDR3 is CSARESGAVYQETQYF. Written as DNA, the CDR3 is TGCAGTGCTAGAGAGAGTGGAGCGGTGTACCAAGAGACCCAGTACTTC.

This clonotype was picked up one time. This chain connects TRBV7-2 to TRBJ1-2, with 8 nucleotides matching TRBD1. The CDR3 is 13 amino acids. V was clipped by 4 bases and J by 6 bases; unmatched bases: 4. Germline lookup yields CDR1 SGHTA and CDR2 FQGNSA. The CDR3 DNA reads as TGTGCCAGCAGCTCGGACAGGGACAATGGCTACACCTTC. Protein: CASSSDRDNGYTF.

This clonotype has a count of ten or more. CDR3 DNA sequence: TGTGCCAGCAGCCAACCCCAGACAGGGGTCTATGGCTACACCTTC. Its translation is CASSQPQTGVYGYTF. The V gene is TRBV3-1, the J gene TRBJ1-2; 8 bases line up with TRBD1. V shed 2 bases, J shed 4 bases, and the junction held 6 bases outside the gene matches. Germline V lookup: CDR1 LGHDT, CDR2 YNNKEL (reference sequence). The CDR3 runs 15 residues.

This clonotype has only a few counts. The chain joins TRBV27 to TRBJ2-1, with D possibly TRBD2 on 5 matching bases. CDR1 is MNHEY, CDR2 SMNVEV, per germline (reference sequence). This CDR3 comprises 16 residues. Trimming removed 2 bases at V and 4 bases at J, with 15 bases between. The CDR3 loop reads CASSLRGKREYNEQFF. Here the CDR3 DNA reads TGTGCCAGCAGTTTACGAGGGAAAAGGGAGTACAATGAGCAGTTCTTC.

This clonotype was counted ten times or more. This chain connects TRBV18 to TRBJ1-5; D remains ambiguous. The length of the CDR3 is 14 residues. The germline CDR1 and CDR2 sequences are KGHSH and LQKENI. The V end lost 6 bases, the J end lost 2 bases, and 11 bases lay between the germline ends. This CDR3 is CASSPDQGNQPQHF. In DNA, the CDR3 is TGTGCCAGCTCGCCGGATCAGGGCAATCAGCCCCAGCATTTT.

This clonotype was counted ten times or more. The chain joins TRBV20-1 to TRBJ1-2; 11 nucleotides align to TRBD1. Germline CDR1 is DFQATT and CDR2 is SNEGSKA (reference sequence). The CDR3 length is 16 residues. The DNA for the CDR3 is TGCAGAGTTCCCGGGACAGGGGGGCCGGGGGTCTATGGCTACACCTTC. Encoded protein: CRVPGTGGPGVYGYTF.